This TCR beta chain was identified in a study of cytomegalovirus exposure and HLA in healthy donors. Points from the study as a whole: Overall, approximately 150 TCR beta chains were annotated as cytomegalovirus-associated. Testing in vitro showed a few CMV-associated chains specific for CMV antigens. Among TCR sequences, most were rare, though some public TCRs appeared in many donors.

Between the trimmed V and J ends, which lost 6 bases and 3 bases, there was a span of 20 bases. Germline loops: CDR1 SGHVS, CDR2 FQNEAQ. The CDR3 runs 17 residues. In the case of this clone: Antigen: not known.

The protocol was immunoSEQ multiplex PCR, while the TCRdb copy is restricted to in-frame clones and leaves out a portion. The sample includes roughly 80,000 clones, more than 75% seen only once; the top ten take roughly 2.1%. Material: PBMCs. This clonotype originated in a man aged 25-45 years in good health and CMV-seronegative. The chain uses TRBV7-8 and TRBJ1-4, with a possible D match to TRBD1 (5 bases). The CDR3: CASSIDSSYIPNEKLFF. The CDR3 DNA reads TGTGCCAGCAGTATAGACAGTAGCTATATCCCTAATGAAAAACTGTTTTTT.